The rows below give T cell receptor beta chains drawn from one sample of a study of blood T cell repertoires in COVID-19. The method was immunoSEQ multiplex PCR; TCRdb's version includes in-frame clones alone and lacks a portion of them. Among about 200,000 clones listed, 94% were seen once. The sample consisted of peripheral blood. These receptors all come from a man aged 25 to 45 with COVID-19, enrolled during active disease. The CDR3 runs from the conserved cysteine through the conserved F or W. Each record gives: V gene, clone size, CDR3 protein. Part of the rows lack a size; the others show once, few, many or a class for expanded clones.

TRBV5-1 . CASSLGASSYNEQFF
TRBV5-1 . CASSLAQGHTEAFF
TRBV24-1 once CATSEARGGGNTGELFF
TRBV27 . CASSTWTGERTEAFF
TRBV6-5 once CASSRTGTDYGYTF
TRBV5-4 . CASSWIRGAGTEAFF
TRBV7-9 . CASSAGTDINEKLFF
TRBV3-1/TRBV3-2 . CASSQVQGSYNEQFF
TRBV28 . CASSLVTNNYGYTF
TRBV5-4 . CASSLSWGDTEAFF
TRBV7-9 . CASSLRLAPDTQYF
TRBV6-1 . CASSDLAGGPRNEQFF
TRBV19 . CASSIRSGYTF
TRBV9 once CASSVMAGYGYTF
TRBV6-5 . CASSSVDTQYF